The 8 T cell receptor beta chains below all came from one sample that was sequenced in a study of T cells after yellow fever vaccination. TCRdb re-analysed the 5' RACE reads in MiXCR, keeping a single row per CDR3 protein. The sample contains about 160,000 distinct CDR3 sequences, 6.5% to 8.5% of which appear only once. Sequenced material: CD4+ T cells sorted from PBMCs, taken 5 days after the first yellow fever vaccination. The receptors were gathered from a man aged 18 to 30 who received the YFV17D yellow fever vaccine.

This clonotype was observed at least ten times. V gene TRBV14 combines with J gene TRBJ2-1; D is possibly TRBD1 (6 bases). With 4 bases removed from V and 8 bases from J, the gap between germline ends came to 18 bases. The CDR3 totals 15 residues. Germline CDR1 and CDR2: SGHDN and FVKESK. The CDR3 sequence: CASSPLGWGLDEQFF. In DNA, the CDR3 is TGTGCCAGCAGCCCCCTTGGGTGGGGGCTGGATGAGCAGTTCTTC.

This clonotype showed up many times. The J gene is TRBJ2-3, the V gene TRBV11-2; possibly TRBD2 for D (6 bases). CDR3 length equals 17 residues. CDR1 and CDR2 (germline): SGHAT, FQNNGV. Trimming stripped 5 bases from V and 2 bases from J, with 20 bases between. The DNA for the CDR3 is TGTGCCAGCAGCCCGGGGTTGGGCGGGGCGCTCACAGATACGCAGTATTTT. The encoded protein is CASSPGLGGALTDTQYF.

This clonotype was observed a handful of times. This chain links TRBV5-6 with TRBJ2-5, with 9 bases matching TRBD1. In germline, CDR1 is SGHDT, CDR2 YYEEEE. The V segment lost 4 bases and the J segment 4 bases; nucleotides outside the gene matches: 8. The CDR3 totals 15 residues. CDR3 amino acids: CASSDAGTGRETQYF. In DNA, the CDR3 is TGTGCCAGCAGCGACGCCGGGACAGGGAGAGAGACCCAGTACTTC.

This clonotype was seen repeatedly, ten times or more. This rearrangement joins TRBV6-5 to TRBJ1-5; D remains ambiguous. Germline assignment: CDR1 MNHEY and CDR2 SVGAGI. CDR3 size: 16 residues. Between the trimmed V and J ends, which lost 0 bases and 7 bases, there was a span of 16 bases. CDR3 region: CASSYSSSGSRQPQHF. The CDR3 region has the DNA TGTGCCAGCAGTTACTCGAGTTCTGGGTCCAGACAGCCCCAGCATTTT.

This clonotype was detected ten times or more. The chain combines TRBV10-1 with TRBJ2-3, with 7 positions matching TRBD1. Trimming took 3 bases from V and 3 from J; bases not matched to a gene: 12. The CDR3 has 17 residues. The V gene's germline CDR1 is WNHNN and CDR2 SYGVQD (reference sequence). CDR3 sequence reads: CASSESRGQYRTDTQYF. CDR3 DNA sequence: TGCGCCAGCAGTGAATCGAGGGGGCAGTATCGTACAGATACGCAGTATTTT.

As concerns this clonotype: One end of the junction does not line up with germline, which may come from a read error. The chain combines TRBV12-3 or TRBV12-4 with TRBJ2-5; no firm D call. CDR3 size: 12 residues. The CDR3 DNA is TGTGCCTGCAGTTTAGGCTCGGGGACCCAGTACTTC. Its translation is CACSLGSGTQYF.

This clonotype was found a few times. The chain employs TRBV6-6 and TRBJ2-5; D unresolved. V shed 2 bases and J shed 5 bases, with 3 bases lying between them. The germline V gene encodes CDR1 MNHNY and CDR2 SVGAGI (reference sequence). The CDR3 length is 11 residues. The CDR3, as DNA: TGTGCCAGCAGTTACCTGGAGACCCAGTACTTC. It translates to CASSYLETQYF.

CDR3 nucleotides: TGTGCCAGCTCACATGGGGCAGATACGCAGTATTTT. Encoded protein: CASSHGADTQYF. The rearrangement links TRBV18 to TRBJ2-3; D unresolved. The germline V gene has CDR1 KGHSH and CDR2 LQKENI. The V end lost 4 bases, the J end lost 4 bases, and 6 bases lay between the germline ends. The CDR3 extends over 12 amino acids.